This T cell receptor beta chain came from a study of blood T cell repertoires in COVID-19. Study-level background: The samples span acute and convalescent COVID-19 from the United States, Italy and Spain. From T cells, B-cell-depleted T cells, or PBMCs came the material, which was cDNA or gDNA.

Per the original methods: The authors estimated nucleated cell counts from reference gene primer amplification. Sequencing used immunoSEQ multiplex PCR; TCRdb keeps in-frame clones, though not all of them. Clonal size and the V and J genes are those of that table, whereas D and trimming came from the DNA. The sample carries under 250,000 clones, around four fifths recorded once. CDR3 length: 13 residues. Trimming shortened V by 1 base and J by 6 bases, and 7 bases separated the two germline ends. Germline-derived CDR1 and CDR2 are SGHTA and FQGNSA. V is TRBV7-2 and J is TRBJ2-1; D is unresolved. What was sequenced was peripheral blood. This sequence originates from a woman aged 55 to 70 who had recovered from COVID-19. CDR3 sequence (DNA): TGTGCCAGCAGCTTAGTCCTCGGCAATGAGCAGTTCTTC. Amino acid sequence: CASSLVLGNEQFF.